These 25 T cell receptor beta chains originate from one sample sequenced in a study of blood T cell repertoires in COVID-19. Method: immunoSEQ multiplex PCR; TCRdb's copy keeps in-frame clones and lacks some. Of roughly 60,000 clones listed, approximately 86% are singletons. The source material was peripheral blood. These TCRs come from a man aged 70-80 years with acute or convalescent COVID-19.

The chain recombines TRBV12-3 or TRBV12-4 with TRBJ2-7, with D perhaps TRBD2 (5 bases). The CDR3 loop spans 12 amino acids. Trimming pared 4 bases from V and 3 bases from J, leaving 7 bases between. The CDR3 region has the DNA TGTGCCAGCAGTTACGGGGACTACGAGCAGTACTTC. Protein sequence: CASSYGDYEQYF.

CDR3 coding DNA: TGTGCCAGCGAGGACAGTAACACCGGGGAGCTGTTTTTT. It translates to CASEDSNTGELFF. V gene TRBV2 combines with J gene TRBJ2-2; tentatively, D is TRBD1 (6 bases). The length of the CDR3 is 13 residues. The germline CDR1 and CDR2 sequences are SNHLY and FYNNEI. V was pared by 8 bases and J by 2 bases, with 9 bases between.

The CDR3 region has the DNA TGTGCCAGCAATCCATTTACGAGGAACAATGAGCAGTTCTTC. Translating it yields CASNPFTRNNEQFF. This chain joins TRBV28 and TRBJ2-1; D unresolved. The V gene lost 7 bases and the J gene lost 5 bases, with 15 bases spanning the gap. This CDR3 spans 14 amino acids. The germline V gene has CDR1 MDHEN and CDR2 SYDVKM.

This chain connects TRBV12-5 to TRBJ2-5; tentatively, D is TRBD2 (6 bases). The CDR3 is 13 residues long. Trimming pared 6 bases from V and 2 bases from J, leaving 10 bases between. The germline V gene encodes CDR1 LGHNT and CDR2 FRNRAP. CDR3 loop: CASGVAEQETQYF. CDR3 DNA sequence: TGTGCTAGTGGGGTAGCGGAACAAGAGACCCAGTACTTC.

In its sample, this clone was seen once. The chain carries TRBV2 and TRBJ1-2, with no clear D. Germline V gene data show CDR1 as SNHLY and CDR2 as FYNNEI. There are 13 residues in the CDR3. Trimming shortened V by 6 bases and J by 4 bases, and 12 bases separated the two germline ends. CDR3 sequence (DNA): TGTGCCAGCAGGGCTGATCCGTCCTATGGCTACACCTTC. Protein: CASRADPSYGYTF.

This chain links TRBV10-3 with TRBJ2-7, with 10 bases aligning to TRBD1. This CDR3 is 15 amino acids long. The junction had 8 bases not matched to a gene; V was cut back by 3 bases and J by 6 bases. Germline assignment: CDR1 ENHRY and CDR2 SYGVKD. Here the CDR3 DNA reads TGTGCCATCAGTGACTCCGGGACAGGGGTGGGCGAGCAGTACTTC. The encoded protein is CAISDSGTGVGEQYF.

The DNA for the CDR3 is TGTGCCACCAGTGATGGAGCGATAGAGACCCAGTACTTC. Translated: CATSDGAIETQYF. The rearrangement links TRBV24-1 to TRBJ2-5; no reliable D call. V dropped 3 bases and J dropped 4 bases, with 8 bases sitting between them. This CDR3 comprises 13 residues. The V gene's germline CDR1 is KGHDR and CDR2 SFDVKD.

V is TRBV5-1 and J is TRBJ1-2, with 7 bases identical to TRBD1. The CDR3 extends over 15 amino acids. V trimming: 1 base; J trimming: 0 bases; junction bases outside the gene matches: 3. Per germline, CDR1 SGHRS and CDR2 YFSETQ. The CDR3 sequence is CASSLPGGANYGYTF. DNA for the CDR3: TGCGCCAGCAGCTTGCCAGGGGGAGCTAACTATGGCTACACCTTC.

This clone is labeled medium-sized. The chain uses TRBV4-1 and TRBJ2-7; maybe TRBD2 (5 bases). This CDR3 is 18 amino acids long. Germline V gene data show CDR1 as MGHRA and CDR2 as YSYEKL. V was trimmed by 1 base and J by 7 bases, leaving 26 bases between them. CDR3 nucleotide sequence: TGCGCCAGCAGCCAAGTTATGGGTTTGGGGTCCCTACTAGAGGAGCAGTACTTC. This sequence encodes CASSQVMGLGSLLEEQYF.

V gene TRBV25-1 combines with J gene TRBJ2-3; 8 nucleotides line up with TRBD1. Germline V gene data show CDR1 as MGHDK and CDR2 as SYGVNS. This CDR3 contains 14 residues. With 5 bases clipped from V and 5 bases from J, the junction kept 6 bases outside the gene matches. The DNA of the CDR3 is TGTGCCAGCAGTCCCAGGGGGCAGGGAGATACGCAGTATTTT. Residues: CASSPRGQGDTQYF.

This chain uses TRBV7-9 with TRBJ1-2, with a weak D call TRBD1 (5 bases). Between the trimmed V and J ends, which lost 2 bases and 4 bases, there was a span of 14 bases. Germline V gene lookup returns CDR1 SEHNR and CDR2 FQNEAQ (reference sequence). The CDR3 has 15 amino acids. Here the CDR3 reads CASSLMSQGTYGYTF. The CDR3 bases are TGTGCCAGCAGCTTAATGTCCCAGGGTACCTATGGCTACACCTTC.

The gene calls are TRBV5-1 and TRBJ2-1; D is possibly TRBD1 (5 bases). The germline gives CDR1 SGHRS, CDR2 YFSETQ. V lost 4 bases and J 0 bases, leaving 17 bases between the germline ends. The CDR3 length is 17 residues. CDR3 nucleotides: TGCGCCAGCAGCCTGCTTCCTAGACAGACCTCCTACAATGAGCAGTTCTTC. Translated, it gives CASSLLPRQTSYNEQFF.

This chain joins TRBV27 and TRBJ1-1, with D possibly being TRBD1 (5 bases). V was cut by 0 bases and J by 4 bases, with 15 bases left in between. This CDR3 spans 16 amino acids. Germline CDR1 is MNHEY and CDR2 is SMNVEV (reference sequence). The CDR3 spells CASSLSGAGSSTEAFF. The CDR3 nucleotides are TGTGCCAGCAGTTTATCAGGGGCCGGAAGTAGCACTGAAGCTTTCTTT.

The chain has TRBV19 and TRBJ2-7, with 7 bases that match TRBD2. The junction had 8 bases not matched to a gene; V was cut back by 9 bases and J by 0 bases. This CDR3 spans 14 amino acids. CDR1 LNHDA and CDR2 SQIVND come from the germline V gene (reference sequence). CDR3 DNA sequence: TGTGCCAGCAACGGGGGGTCGCTCTCCTACGAGCAGTACTTC. Amino acids: CASNGGSLSYEQYF.

The V gene is TRBV7-9, the J gene TRBJ1-1; weak D call: TRBD1 (5 bases). V lost 1 base to trimming and J lost 1 base, with 10 bases between them. Per the germline V gene, CDR1 is SEHNR and CDR2 is FQNEAQ (reference sequence). This CDR3 has 15 residues. CDR3 protein: CASSLEWRGNTEAFF. The DNA for the CDR3 is TGTGCCAGCAGCTTAGAATGGAGGGGGAACACTGAAGCTTTCTTT.

This clone showed up just once. Here the CDR3 DNA reads TGTGCCAGCCATCGTCGGGACACTGAAGCTTTCTTT. This translates into CASHRRDTEAFF. This rearrangement joins TRBV6-5 to TRBJ1-1; no firm D call. V shed 8 bases and J shed 3 bases, with 10 bases lying between them. Germline V gives CDR1 MNHEY, CDR2 SVGAGI. This CDR3 has 12 amino acids.

The chain uses TRBV5-1 and TRBJ2-7, with D possibly TRBD1 on 5 matching bases. Germline CDR1 is SGHRS and CDR2 is YFSETQ. This CDR3 has 14 residues. Deletions cut 4 bases from V and 3 bases from J, with 14 bases between. The CDR3 region is CASSLLQTGYEQYF. The CDR3 nucleotides are TGCGCCAGCAGCCTACTCCAAACAGGCTACGAGCAGTACTTC.

The chain combines TRBV10-2 with TRBJ1-1, with D possibly TRBD1 on 5 matching bases. Trimming pared 11 bases from V and 4 bases from J, leaving 14 bases between. Germline V gene sequence: CDR1 WSHSY, CDR2 SAAADI. CDR3 length: 12 amino acids. The CDR3: CAVLRQSTEAFF. The CDR3, as DNA: TGCGCCGTATTGAGACAGTCCACTGAAGCTTTCTTT.

V gene TRBV14 combines with J gene TRBJ2-1; D is uncertain. With 3 bases removed from V and 0 bases from J, the gap between germline ends came to 9 bases. Germline V CDR1 and CDR2: SGHDN, FVKESK. CDR3 length: 15 residues. The CDR3 here is CASSQYSSSYNEQFF. Here the CDR3 DNA reads TGTGCCAGCAGCCAGTACTCGAGCTCCTACAATGAGCAGTTCTTC.

V is TRBV20-1 and J is TRBJ1-3; D is unresolved. This CDR3 has 11 amino acids. The V gene lost 3 bases and the J gene lost 4 bases, with 4 bases spanning the gap. Looked up from germline, CDR1 is DFQATT and CDR2 is SNEGSKA (reference sequence). The CDR3 DNA is TGCAGTGCTAGTCAGGGAAACACCATATATTTT. It translates to CSASQGNTIYF.

The gene calls are TRBV6-1 and TRBJ2-7; tentatively, D is TRBD1 (6 bases). The V end lost 3 bases, the J end lost 7 bases, and 10 bases lay between the germline ends. CDR1 and CDR2 (germline): MNHNS, SASEGT. The CDR3 extends over 12 amino acids. The CDR3, as DNA: TGTGCCAGCAGTGAGTACAGGGATGAGCAGTACTTC. It is translated as CASSEYRDEQYF.

This chain joins TRBV5-5 and TRBJ1-3; TRBD1 matches 8 bases. This CDR3 contains 17 residues. Trimming cost V 4 bases and J 2 bases; bases outside gene matches: 11. Germline values: CDR1 SGHKS, CDR2 YYEKEE (reference sequence). The CDR3 sequence: CASSLIRTGNPGNTIYF. In DNA form, the CDR3 reads TGTGCCAGCAGCCTCATAAGGACAGGGAACCCTGGAAACACCATATATTTT.

The rearrangement uses TRBV18 and TRBJ2-7, with TRBD2 matching 10 bases. In germline, CDR1 is KGHSH, CDR2 LQKENI. V shed 3 bases, J shed 6 bases, and the junction held 8 bases outside the gene matches. The CDR3 covers 15 residues. CDR3 coding DNA: TGTGCCAGCTCACCCCCCACTAGCGGGACCGCCGAGCAGTACTTC. It codes for CASSPPTSGTAEQYF.

The rearrangement links TRBV19 to TRBJ2-1; TRBD2 aligns across 14 bases. Per germline, CDR1 LNHDA and CDR2 SQIVND (reference sequence). The CDR3 consists of 17 residues. V shed 3 bases, J shed 5 bases, and the junction held 6 bases outside the gene matches. CDR3 sequence: CASSIATSGRANNEQFF. The CDR3 bases are TGTGCCAGTAGTATCGCGACTAGCGGGAGGGCAAACAATGAGCAGTTCTTC. The full variable domain, completed using reference TRBV19 and TRBJ2-1, is DGGITQSPKYLFRKEGQNVTLSCEQNLNHDAMYWYRQDPGQGLRLIYYSQIVNDFQKGDIAEGYSVSREKKESFPLTVTSAQKNPTAFYLCASSIATSGRANNEQFFGPGTRLTVL.

This clone has only a few counts. V usage is TRBV27 and J usage is TRBJ1-6, with D unclear. The CDR3 loop spans 12 amino acids. V was cut by 3 bases and J by 9 bases, with 6 bases left in between. Germline loops: CDR1 MNHEY, CDR2 SMNVEV (reference sequence). The CDR3: CASSFLSSPLHF. As DNA, the CDR3 is TGTGCCAGCAGTTTTCTTTCTTCACCCCTCCACTTT.